The TCR beta chain under discussion was sequenced for a study of blood T cells in healthy people across ages. Overall study context: About one barcoded beta molecule per two T cells was the capture yield of template switching.

It was with a sample-barcoded 5' primer and a J-beta primer mix that a second PCR of about 6 to 12 cycles was run. A minimum of 2.5 million CDR3-containing paired-end reads was obtained for each sample. TCRdb ran MiXCR on the 5' RACE reads and lists one entry per CDR3 protein. The profile shows more than 700,000 distinct CDR3 sequences, 40% to 65% of them singletons. This clonotype was seen only once. CDR1 is ENHRY, CDR2 SYGVKD, per germline. The CDR3 runs 14 residues. Trimming left V 10 bases short and J 0 bases short, with 10 bases between. This clonotype was sampled from a man at least 80 years old in good health. Sequencing was done on a sample of blood. This chain connects TRBV10-3 to TRBJ1-6; tentatively, D is TRBD1 (6 bases). CDR3: CATQGGSYNSPLHF. As DNA, the CDR3 is TGTGCCACACAGGGTGGCTCCTATAATTCACCCCTCCACTTT.